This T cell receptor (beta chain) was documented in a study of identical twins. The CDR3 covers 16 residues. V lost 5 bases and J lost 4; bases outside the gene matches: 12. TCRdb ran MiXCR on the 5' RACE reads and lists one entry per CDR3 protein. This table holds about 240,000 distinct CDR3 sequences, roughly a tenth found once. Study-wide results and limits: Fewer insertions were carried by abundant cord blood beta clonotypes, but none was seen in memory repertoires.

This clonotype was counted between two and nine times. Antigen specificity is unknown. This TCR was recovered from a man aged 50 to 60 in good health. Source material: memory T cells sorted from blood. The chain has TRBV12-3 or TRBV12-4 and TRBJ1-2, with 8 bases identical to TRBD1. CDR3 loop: CASSLRRTGKSYGYTF. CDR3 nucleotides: TGTGCCAGCAGTCTCAGAAGGACAGGGAAATCCTATGGCTACACCTTC.